Listed below are T cell receptor beta chains from one sample, sequenced in a study of T cell repertoires in cytomegalovirus infection. Their recognized antigens are unknown. Each CDR3 protein gets one entry after TCRdb re-called the reads with MiXCR. The sample has about 920,000 distinct CDR3 sequences, about 33% seen once; the top ten hold around an eighth. The sample in question was cultured CD8+ T cells from PBMCs, obtained from culture after CMV antigen stimulation. The receptor set was obtained from a human donor in good health (CMV status not recorded). Some clones in this sample may be carry-over from other donors' samples. The CDR3 runs from the conserved cysteine through the conserved F or W. Fields, in order: clone size, V gene, J gene, D gene, CDR3 protein, CDR3 DNA. A D gene is named only where the DNA matches it firmly. Not all rows give a size; the values are once, few, many and, for expanded clones, a class.

abundance: few; v_gene: TRBV7-6; j_gene: TRBJ2-5; d_gene: TRBD1; CDR3aa: CASSETTGALQETQYF; CDR3nt: TGTGCCAGCAGCGAAACCACAGGGGCCCTACAAGAGACCCAGTACTTC
abundance: NA; v_gene: TRBV27; j_gene: TRBJ1-2; d_gene: NA; CDR3aa: CASSFFGSEGYTF; CDR3nt: TGTGCCAGCAGTTTTTTCGGTTCGGAAGGCTACACCTTC
abundance: NA; v_gene: TRBV24-1; j_gene: TRBJ2-1; d_gene: TRBD1; CDR3aa: CATSDPGQGVGNEQFF; CDR3nt: TGTGCCACCAGTGATCCTGGACAGGGGGTCGGCAATGAGCAGTTCTTC
abundance: NA; v_gene: TRBV28; j_gene: TRBJ2-5; d_gene: NA; CDR3aa: CASNRGLRETQYF; CDR3nt: TGTGCCAGCAACCGCGGACTGCGGGAGACCCAGTACTTC
abundance: once; v_gene: TRBV7-6; j_gene: TRBJ1-1; d_gene: NA; CDR3aa: CASSHPTRGENTEAFF; CDR3nt: TGTGCCAGCAGCCACCCCACAAGGGGGGAGAACACTGAAGCTTTCTTT
abundance: NA; v_gene: TRBV9; j_gene: TRBJ2-1; d_gene: TRBD2; CDR3aa: CASSVPGGGGGKYNEQFF; CDR3nt: TGTGCCAGCAGCGTACCCGGTGGAGGCGGGGGGAAGTACAATGAGCAGTTCTTC
abundance: NA; v_gene: TRBV29-1; j_gene: TRBJ2-2; d_gene: NA; CDR3aa: CSVVWGTGELFF; CDR3nt: TGCAGCGTTGTTTGGGGCACCGGGGAGCTGTTTTTT
abundance: few; v_gene: TRBV6-5; j_gene: TRBJ2-3; d_gene: NA; CDR3aa: CASSSRGPRPHDTQYF; CDR3nt: TGTGCCAGCAGTTCGCGGGGGCCTCGCCCGCACGATACGCAGTATTTT
abundance: NA; v_gene: TRBV19; j_gene: TRBJ1-3; d_gene: NA; CDR3aa: CASSKTQLSGNTIYF; CDR3nt: TGTGCCAGTAGCAAGACGCAGCTCTCTGGAAACACCATATATTTT
abundance: NA; v_gene: TRBV7-3; j_gene: TRBJ1-2; d_gene: NA; CDR3aa: CASSLMPQRNYGYTF; CDR3nt: TGTGCCAGCAGCTTAATGCCACAAAGGAACTATGGCTACACCTTC
abundance: NA; v_gene: TRBV20-1; j_gene: TRBJ1-6; d_gene: TRBD1; CDR3aa: CSARDQNGQGSHSPLHF; CDR3nt: TGCAGTGCTAGAGATCAAAATGGACAGGGGAGCCACTCACCCCTCCACTTT
abundance: NA; v_gene: TRBV19; j_gene: TRBJ2-2; d_gene: NA; CDR3aa: CASSISGNTGELFF; CDR3nt: TGTGCCAGTAGTATATCGGGGAACACCGGGGAGCTGTTTTTT
abundance: many; v_gene: TRBV7-2; j_gene: TRBJ2-5; d_gene: TRBD2; CDR3aa: CASSFLGGAYETQYF; CDR3nt: TGTGCCAGCAGCTTCCTCGGGGGGGCATATGAGACCCAGTACTTC
abundance: few; v_gene: TRBV5-6; j_gene: TRBJ2-1; d_gene: NA; CDR3aa: CASSSTTGDPYNEQFF; CDR3nt: TGTGCCAGCAGCTCAACCACAGGCGACCCCTACAATGAGCAGTTCTTC
abundance: few; v_gene: TRBV12-3/TRBV12-4; j_gene: TRBJ1-1; d_gene: NA; CDR3aa: CASSESQGAFF; CDR3nt: TGTGCCAGCTCTGAGAGCCAGGGGGCTTTCTTT
abundance: few; v_gene: TRBV27; j_gene: TRBJ2-2; d_gene: NA; CDR3aa: CASSPSTGAGGELFF; CDR3nt: TGTGCCAGCAGTCCATCGACAGGAGCGGGCGGGGAGCTGTTTTTT
abundance: NA; v_gene: TRBV12-3/TRBV12-4; j_gene: TRBJ2-3; d_gene: NA; CDR3aa: CASSLWDF; CDR3nt: TGTGCCAGCAGTTTATGGGATTTT
abundance: many; v_gene: TRBV7-2; j_gene: TRBJ1-2; d_gene: NA; CDR3aa: CASSLEGGFFGYTF; CDR3nt: TGTGCCAGCAGCTTAGAAGGGGGTTTTTTCGGCTACACCTTC
abundance: many; v_gene: TRBV7-6; j_gene: TRBJ1-1; d_gene: NA; CDR3aa: CASSRPPPGGLAKNTEAFF; CDR3nt: TGTGCCAGCAGCCGGCCTCCTCCGGGGGGCCTGGCCAAGAACACTGAAGCTTTCTTT
abundance: few; v_gene: TRBV27; j_gene: TRBJ2-4; d_gene: NA; CDR3aa: CASSLDGHLKNIQYF; CDR3nt: TGTGCCAGCAGTTTAGATGGACACCTGAAAAACATTCAGTACTTC
abundance: NA; v_gene: TRBV28; j_gene: TRBJ2-2; d_gene: NA; CDR3aa: CASSYVATTGELFF; CDR3nt: TGTGCCAGCAGTTACGTCGCGACCACCGGGGAGCTGTTTTTT
abundance: few; v_gene: TRBV27; j_gene: TRBJ2-3; d_gene: NA; CDR3aa: CASTLTPYLADTQYF; CDR3nt: TGTGCCAGCACCCTGACCCCCTATCTAGCAGATACGCAGTATTTT
abundance: NA; v_gene: TRBV7-9; j_gene: TRBJ1-1; d_gene: NA; CDR3aa: CASSPKVGTEAFF; CDR3nt: TGTGCCAGCAGCCCAAAGGTGGGGACCGAAGCTTTCTTT
abundance: NA; v_gene: TRBV6-2/TRBV6-3; j_gene: TRBJ2-1; d_gene: TRBD2; CDR3aa: CASSLAPTSFFGEQFF; CDR3nt: TGTGCCAGCAGTCTCGCCCCGACTAGCTTCTTTGGGGAGCAGTTCTTC
abundance: NA; v_gene: TRBV6-4; j_gene: TRBJ2-6; d_gene: NA; CDR3aa: CASSDSSSGANVLTF; CDR3nt: TGTGCCAGCAGTGACTCGAGCTCTGGGGCCAACGTCCTGACTTTC
abundance: NA; v_gene: TRBV14; j_gene: TRBJ2-7; d_gene: NA; CDR3aa: CASSQDAGYEQYF; CDR3nt: TGTGCCAGCAGCCAAGACGCCGGGTACGAGCAGTACTTC
abundance: NA; v_gene: TRBV24-1; j_gene: TRBJ2-3; d_gene: NA; CDR3aa: CATSDKIRGLKPDTQYF; CDR3nt: TGTGCCACCAGTGATAAAATCCGGGGCCTCAAACCAGATACGCAGTATTTT
abundance: few; v_gene: TRBV27; j_gene: TRBJ2-1; d_gene: TRBD1; CDR3aa: CASSLGQANYNEQFF; CDR3nt: TGTGCCAGCAGTTTAGGACAGGCCAATTACAATGAGCAGTTCTTC
abundance: many; v_gene: TRBV7-9; j_gene: TRBJ1-2; d_gene: NA; CDR3aa: CASSLVGRVTWGEEDYGYTF; CDR3nt: TGTGCCAGCAGCTTAGTGGGGAGGGTTACCTGGGGTGAAGAGGACTATGGCTACACCTTC
abundance: few; v_gene: TRBV7-2; j_gene: TRBJ1-4; d_gene: NA; CDR3aa: CASSPAWGTANEKLFF; CDR3nt: TGTGCCAGCAGCCCTGCGTGGGGGACCGCTAATGAAAAACTGTTTTTT
abundance: NA; v_gene: TRBV7-9; j_gene: TRBJ2-3; d_gene: NA; CDR3aa: CASREGSRDTQYF; CDR3nt: TGTGCCAGCAGGGAGGGGAGCAGAGATACGCAGTATTTT
abundance: many; v_gene: TRBV7-9; j_gene: TRBJ1-2; d_gene: NA; CDR3aa: CASSSPRDARGYGYTF; CDR3nt: TGTGCCAGCAGCTCCCCCAGGGACGCCCGAGGTTATGGCTACACCTTC
abundance: once; v_gene: TRBV13; j_gene: TRBJ1-1; d_gene: NA; CDR3aa: CASSLERGRTEAFF; CDR3nt: TGTGCCAGCAGCTTAGAAAGGGGGAGGACTGAAGCTTTCTTT
abundance: NA; v_gene: TRBV12-3/TRBV12-4; j_gene: TRBJ2-5; d_gene: NA; CDR3aa: CASSLGLGVETQYF; CDR3nt: TGTGCCAGCAGTTTAGGACTAGGGGTGGAGACCCAGTACTTC
abundance: few; v_gene: TRBV14; j_gene: TRBJ2-5; d_gene: TRBD2; CDR3aa: CASSQLAGPPQETQYF; CDR3nt: TGTGCCAGCAGCCAACTAGCGGGGCCCCCCCAAGAGACCCAGTACTTC
abundance: NA; v_gene: TRBV5-1; j_gene: TRBJ1-4; d_gene: NA; CDR3aa: CASSLEVGPPNEKLFF; CDR3nt: TGCGCCAGCAGCTTGGAGGTGGGGCCCCCTAATGAAAAACTGTTTTTT
abundance: NA; v_gene: TRBV6-1; j_gene: TRBJ2-5; d_gene: NA; CDR3aa: CASGMRKTQYF; CDR3nt: TGTGCCAGCGGAATGAGGAAGACCCAGTACTTC
abundance: NA; v_gene: TRBV19; j_gene: TRBJ2-5; d_gene: NA; CDR3aa: CASNSGTEKETQYF; CDR3nt: TGTGCCAGTAATTCCGGGACGGAGAAAGAGACCCAGTACTTC
abundance: NA; v_gene: TRBV20-1; j_gene: TRBJ1-1; d_gene: NA; CDR3aa: CSASSHGVTEAFF; CDR3nt: TGCAGTGCTAGCTCCCATGGGGTCACTGAAGCTTTCTTT
abundance: few; v_gene: TRBV7-2; j_gene: TRBJ2-3; d_gene: NA; CDR3aa: CASSLARGGVDTQYF; CDR3nt: TGTGCCAGCAGCTTAGCGAGGGGGGGCGTAGATACGCAGTATTTT
abundance: many; v_gene: TRBV6-6; j_gene: TRBJ2-2; d_gene: NA; CDR3aa: CASSYARAGRTTGELFF; CDR3nt: TGTGCCAGCAGTTACGCGAGGGCGGGTAGAACCACCGGGGAGCTGTTTTTT
abundance: many; v_gene: TRBV7-9; j_gene: TRBJ2-2; d_gene: TRBD2; CDR3aa: CASSFFGLAGYTGELFF; CDR3nt: TGTGCCAGCAGCTTCTTTGGACTAGCGGGGTACACCGGGGAGCTGTTTTTT
abundance: NA; v_gene: TRBV7-6; j_gene: TRBJ2-5; d_gene: TRBD1; CDR3aa: CASSLVGPGRGQWETQYF; CDR3nt: TGTGCCAGCAGCTTAGTGGGTCCCGGCAGGGGGCAGTGGGAGACCCAGTACTTC
abundance: NA; v_gene: TRBV19; j_gene: TRBJ2-1; d_gene: TRBD1; CDR3aa: CASLDRGNEQFF; CDR3nt: TGTGCCAGTTTGGACAGGGGTAATGAGCAGTTCTTC
abundance: NA; v_gene: TRBV7-6; j_gene: TRBJ2-1; d_gene: NA; CDR3aa: CASSLGPGREQFF; CDR3nt: TGTGCCAGCAGCTTAGGTCCGGGACGGGAGCAGTTCTTC
abundance: NA; v_gene: TRBV7-9; j_gene: TRBJ2-5; d_gene: NA; CDR3aa: CASSLGEGRKIWETQYF; CDR3nt: TGTGCCAGCAGCTTAGGAGAGGGCAGGAAGATCTGGGAGACCCAGTACTTC
abundance: NA; v_gene: TRBV12-3/TRBV12-4; j_gene: TRBJ2-1; d_gene: NA; CDR3aa: CASIHRDNAYNEQFF; CDR3nt: TGTGCCAGCATACACAGGGACAATGCCTACAATGAGCAGTTCTTC
abundance: few; v_gene: TRBV10-1; j_gene: TRBJ1-2; d_gene: NA; CDR3aa: CASSDGSNYGYTF; CDR3nt: TGCGCCAGCAGTGACGGATCTAACTATGGCTACACCTTC
abundance: NA; v_gene: TRBV15; j_gene: TRBJ1-4; d_gene: NA; CDR3aa: CATALSEKLFF; CDR3nt: TGTGCCACCGCATTGTCTGAAAAACTGTTTTTT
abundance: many; v_gene: TRBV7-8; j_gene: TRBJ1-1; d_gene: NA; CDR3aa: CASSERAGNTEAFF; CDR3nt: TGTGCCAGCAGCGAAAGGGCGGGGAACACTGAAGCTTTCTTT
abundance: few; v_gene: TRBV7-8; j_gene: TRBJ2-5; d_gene: NA; CDR3aa: CASSSIRSPQETQYF; CDR3nt: TGTGCCAGCAGCTCCATCCGGTCACCACAAGAGACCCAGTACTTC
abundance: NA; v_gene: TRBV9; j_gene: TRBJ2-5; d_gene: TRBD2; CDR3aa: CASSATPGLAGGPRETQYF; CDR3nt: TGTGCCAGCAGCGCAACCCCGGGACTAGCGGGGGGGCCCCGAGAGACCCAGTACTTC
abundance: NA; v_gene: TRBV7-6; j_gene: TRBJ2-2; d_gene: NA; CDR3aa: CASSFDFDTGELFF; CDR3nt: TGTGCCAGCAGCTTCGACTTCGACACCGGGGAGCTGTTTTTT
abundance: few; v_gene: TRBV7-9; j_gene: TRBJ1-5; d_gene: NA; CDR3aa: CASSGDGLLSQHF; CDR3nt: TGTGCCAGCAGCGGCGACGGTTTATTGTCCCAGCATTTT
abundance: few; v_gene: TRBV6-1; j_gene: TRBJ2-2; d_gene: NA; CDR3aa: CASSEAPLSGELFF; CDR3nt: TGTGCCAGCAGTGAAGCCCCCTTAAGCGGGGAGCTGTTTTTT